The 11 T cell receptor beta chains in this list originate from one sample, sequenced in a study of neurological immune-mediated disorders. TCRdb independently ran MiXCR on the 5' RACE reads; one entry per CDR3 protein. This table has tens of thousands of distinct CDR3 sequences, about 3.5% appearing once. Source material: PBMCs. The receptors here all came from a man aged 25-45 years with multiple sclerosis.

This clonotype was picked up many times. The chain joins TRBV5-1 to TRBJ2-3; D not resolved. The CDR3 length is 14 residues. Germline assignment: CDR1 SGHRS and CDR2 YFSETQ. V lost 6 bases, J lost 2 bases, and 13 bases lay in between. In nucleotides, the CDR3 is TGCGCCAGCAAGGAGAGTTGGACCACAGATACGCAGTATTTT. Its protein is CASKESWTTDTQYF.

This clonotype has a count of ten or more. This rearrangement joins TRBV5-1 to TRBJ1-1; D is possibly TRBD1 (5 bases). Germline assignment: CDR1 SGHRS and CDR2 YFSETQ. V was clipped by 1 base and J by 1 base, with 14 bases between them. CDR3 length equals 16 residues. Here the CDR3 DNA reads TGCGCCAGCAGCTTGCGGGGGTATGTTGGGAACACTGAAGCTTTCTTT. Amino acids: CASSLRGYVGNTEAFF. Supplemented by reference TRBV5-1 and TRBJ1-1, the full variable domain reads KAGVTQTPRYLIKTRGQQVTLSCSPISGHRSVSWYQQTPGQGLQFLFEYFSETQRNKGNFPGRFSGRQFSNSRSEMNVSTLELGDSALYLCASSLRGYVGNTEAFFGQGTRLTVV.

In this sample, this clonotype turned up many times. The chain employs TRBV18 and TRBJ2-3; no firm D call. From germline, CDR1 is KGHSH and CDR2 LQKENI. The CDR3 runs 15 residues. The V end was cut by 5 bases, the J end by 4 bases, with 16 bases between. The CDR3 coding sequence is TGTGCCAGCTCATCGGGCCCAACTGTTCCAGATACGCAGTATTTT. Protein sequence: CASSSGPTVPDTQYF.

This clonotype came up many times. The V call is TRBV28, the J call TRBJ1-3; D is undetermined. The V gene lost 6 bases and the J gene lost 1 base, with 10 bases spanning the gap. Germline values: CDR1 MDHEN, CDR2 SYDVKM. The CDR3 spans 14 residues. In DNA, the CDR3 is TGTGCCAGCAGCCTCCGGGAGTCTGGAAACACCATATATTTT. As protein: CASSLRESGNTIYF.

Many counts were recorded for this clonotype. The chain joins TRBV6-6 to TRBJ2-1, with no clear D. V was trimmed by 4 bases and J by 6 bases, leaving 10 bases between them. Looked up from germline, CDR1 is MNHNY and CDR2 is SVGAGI (reference sequence). The CDR3 extends over 13 amino acids. The CDR3 is CASSFGSSNEQFF. Here the CDR3 DNA reads TGTGCCAGCAGTTTCGGTAGTTCCAATGAGCAGTTCTTC.

For this clonotype: One end of the junction varies from germline; a read error may be responsible. V and J are TRBV5-1 and TRBJ1-3, with D maybe TRBD1 (5 bases). The CDR3 spans 15 residues. Germline V gives CDR1 SGHRS, CDR2 YFSETQ. This CDR3 reads CASSLPREPGKTIYF. The CDR3 DNA sequence: TGCGCCAGCAGCTTGCCCAGGGAACCTGGAAAAACCATATATTTT.

This clonotype was seen ten or more times. The gene calls are TRBV28 and TRBJ1-6; TRBD1 agrees at 8 bases. The CDR3 extends over 15 amino acids. The germline CDR1 and CDR2 sequences are MDHEN and SYDVKM. With V trimmed by 3 bases and J by 7 bases, 5 bases remained unmatched. The chain's CDR3 is CASSLGNRGNSPLHF. The DNA of the CDR3 is TGTGCCAGCAGTTTGGGAAACAGGGGGAATTCACCCCTCCACTTT.

This clonotype was seen repeatedly, ten times or more. V usage is TRBV3-1 and J usage is TRBJ2-4; D perhaps matches TRBD2 (6 bases). V was cut by 0 bases and J by 8 bases, with 14 bases left in between. The germline V gene has CDR1 LGHDT and CDR2 YNNKEL (reference sequence). The CDR3 is 15 amino acids. The CDR3 coding sequence is TGTGCCAGCAGCCAAGAGTCGCTAGCGTGGGACATTCAGTACTTC. Its protein is CASSQESLAWDIQYF.

At least ten counts were recorded for this clonotype. This rearrangement joins TRBV7-2 to TRBJ2-2, with 13 bases matching TRBD2. Germline trimming cut 4 bases from V and 6 bases from J; bases unmatched to any gene: 5. The CDR3 totals 16 residues. Germline V gene lookup returns CDR1 SGHTA and CDR2 FQGNSA. In nucleotides, the CDR3 is TGTGCCAGCAGCTCAGGACTAGCGGGAGCGGCCGGGGAGCTGTTTTTT. As protein: CASSSGLAGAAGELFF.

This clonotype was picked up many times. This chain joins TRBV11-2 and TRBJ2-3, with 9 bases identical to TRBD2. V trimming: 6 bases; J trimming: 3 bases; junction bases outside the gene matches: 7. Germline CDR1 and CDR2: SGHAT and FQNNGV. This CDR3 contains 15 residues. This chain's CDR3 is CASRALAGRTDTQYF. The CDR3 nucleotides read TGTGCCAGCAGAGCCCTAGCGGGAAGAACAGATACGCAGTATTTT.

Ten or more counts support this clonotype. The J gene is TRBJ1-4, the V gene TRBV29-1; no reliable D call. Germline V gives CDR1 SQVTM, CDR2 ANQGSEA. CDR3 size: 14 residues. Trimming stripped 6 bases from V and 0 bases from J, with 11 bases between. CDR3 DNA sequence: TGCAGCGTATGGGAGGATGCAACTAATGAAAAACTGTTTTTT. Its translation is CSVWEDATNEKLFF.